This T cell receptor (beta chain) was captured by sequencing in a study of blood T cell repertoires in COVID-19. V dropped 4 bases and J dropped 6; count of bases not matched to a gene: 7. Germline assignment: CDR1 SGHDT and CDR2 YYEEEE. CDR3 size: 15 residues. Authors' analysis steps: Amplification of reference gene primers was used by the study to estimate nucleated cell counts. Generated by immunoSEQ multiplex PCR, the TCRdb table keeps only in-frame clones and is missing some. V, J and clone size are taken as reported in that table, and D and trimming were inferred from the DNA itself. This table holds 93,000 or so clones, about four fifths found once.

The sequenced sample consisted of peripheral blood. The sequence was obtained from a human donor in a cohort sampled during active COVID-19. The V gene is TRBV5-6, the J gene TRBJ2-5, with 12 nucleotides matching TRBD2. The CDR3 loop is CASSPSGGAGKTQYF. CDR3 sequence (DNA): TGTGCCAGCAGCCCTAGCGGGGGGGCCGGGAAGACCCAGTACTTC.